Below, one TCR beta chain is given with its context. Measured with immunoSEQ multiplex PCR; TCRdb has only the in-frame clones, and not every one. The sample includes some 95,000 clones, roughly 78% of them seen just once. These data originate in a study of a mutant IDH1 vaccine in newly diagnosed glioma. About the research overall: Treated patients had a mean age of approximately 40 years and a sex split that was approximately 62% male and roughly 40% female. The therapy given earlier, which was standard therapy, consisted of radiotherapy, temozolomide, or both, and most of the patients received both.

The time point: baseline, week 1 (first vaccination visit). Treatment here: pre-vaccination baseline after standard-of-care therapy. Germline V gene data show CDR1 as WNHNN and CDR2 as SYGVQD (reference sequence). The CDR3 length is 15 residues. V lost 6 bases, J lost 6 bases, and 9 bases stayed unmatched. This TCR was sampled from a man aged 40-50 years with glioma. This sample comprised PBMCs, obtained from a glioma patient treated with radiotherapy, temozolomide or both. This chain uses TRBV10-1 with TRBJ2-3; 10 bases line up with TRBD2. CDR3 nucleotide sequence: TGCGCCAGCAGGTTTGGACTAGCGGCCCAGGATACGCAGTATTTT. Protein sequence: CASRFGLAAQDTQYF.